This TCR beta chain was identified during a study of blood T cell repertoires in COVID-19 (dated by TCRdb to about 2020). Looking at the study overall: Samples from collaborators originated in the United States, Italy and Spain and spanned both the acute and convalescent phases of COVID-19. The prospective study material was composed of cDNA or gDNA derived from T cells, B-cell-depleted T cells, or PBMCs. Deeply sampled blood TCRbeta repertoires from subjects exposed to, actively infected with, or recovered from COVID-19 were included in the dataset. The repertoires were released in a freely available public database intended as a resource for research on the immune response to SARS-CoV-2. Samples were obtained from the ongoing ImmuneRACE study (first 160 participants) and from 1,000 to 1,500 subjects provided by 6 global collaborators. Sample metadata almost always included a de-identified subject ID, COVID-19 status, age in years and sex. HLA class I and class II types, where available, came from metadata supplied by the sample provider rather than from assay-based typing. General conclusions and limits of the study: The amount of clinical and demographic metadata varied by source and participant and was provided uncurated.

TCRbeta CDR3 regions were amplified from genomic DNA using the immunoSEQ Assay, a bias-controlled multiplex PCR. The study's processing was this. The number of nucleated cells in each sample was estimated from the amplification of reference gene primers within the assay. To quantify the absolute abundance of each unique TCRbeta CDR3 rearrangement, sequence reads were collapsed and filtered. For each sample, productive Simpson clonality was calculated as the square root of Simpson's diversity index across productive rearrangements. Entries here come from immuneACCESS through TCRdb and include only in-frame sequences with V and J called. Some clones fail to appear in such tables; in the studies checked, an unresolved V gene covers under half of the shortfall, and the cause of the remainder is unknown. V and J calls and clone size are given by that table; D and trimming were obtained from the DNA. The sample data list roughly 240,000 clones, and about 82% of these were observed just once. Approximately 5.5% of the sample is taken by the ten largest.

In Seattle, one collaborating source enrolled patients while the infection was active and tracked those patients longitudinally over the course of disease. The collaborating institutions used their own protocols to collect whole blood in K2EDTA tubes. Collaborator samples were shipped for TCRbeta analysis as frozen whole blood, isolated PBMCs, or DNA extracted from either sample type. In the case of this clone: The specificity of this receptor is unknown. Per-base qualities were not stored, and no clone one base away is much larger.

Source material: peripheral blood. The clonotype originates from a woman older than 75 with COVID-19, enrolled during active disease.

CDR3 loop: CASSTAHWDSAGEGELFF. The DNA is TGTGCCAGCAGCACAGCCCATTGGGACTCCGCGGGGGAGGGGGAGCTGTTTTTT. The V gene is TRBV11-2 and the J gene is TRBJ2-2; TRBD2 agrees with 7 junctional bases. There are 18 amino acids in the CDR3, from cysteine to phenylalanine inclusive. Only the CDR3 portion is preserved as DNA: 54 bases, with reading frame beginning at the first base. Unmatched junction bases come to 20, with V trimmed by 5 bases and J by 8 bases. CDR1 and CDR2 (SGHAT, FQNNGV) derive from the germline V gene. Extended through the reference TRBV11-2 and TRBJ2-2 proteins, this CDR3 yields the full variable domain: EAGVAQSPRYKIIEKRQSVAFWCNPISGHATLYWYQQILGQGPKLLIQFQNNGVVDDSQLPKDRFSAERLKGVDSTLKIQPAKLEDSAVYLCASSTAHWDSAGEGELFFGEGSRLTVL.